These 22 T cell receptor beta chains were all obtained from the same sample, sequenced in a study of blood T cell repertoires in COVID-19. Produced via immunoSEQ multiplex PCR; TCRdb's table is partial and in-frame only. Among tens of thousands of clones listed, approximately 90% were seen once. The sequenced sample consisted of peripheral blood. The receptors were sampled from a human donor in a cohort sampled during active COVID-19.

The chain employs TRBV3-1 (or the pseudogene TRBV3-2) and TRBJ1-2; no clear D. The germline V gene encodes CDR1 LGHDT and CDR2 YNNKEL (reference sequence). The CDR3 is made up of 15 amino acids. Trimming took 1 base from V and 4 from J, leaving 13 bases between them. Here the CDR3 DNA reads TGTGCCAGCAGCCAAGTGGAGGGCGAGGGCTATGGCTACACCTTC. It encodes CASSQVEGEGYGYTF.

V is TRBV19 and J is TRBJ2-1, with 10 bases matching TRBD2. The germline V gene encodes CDR1 LNHDA and CDR2 SQIVND (reference sequence). The CDR3 is made up of 16 amino acids. The V segment lost 3 bases and the J segment 2 bases; nucleotides outside the gene matches: 4. In DNA, the CDR3 is TGTGCCAGTAGTATGTGGAGCGGGGGGGCCTACAATGAGCAGTTCTTC. Its translation: CASSMWSGGAYNEQFF.

The CDR3, as DNA: TGTGCCAGCAGTGCCGGGACAGGTAGAAACTATGGCTACACCTTC. It specifies CASSAGTGRNYGYTF. This chain connects TRBV27 to TRBJ1-2, with 8 bases aligning to TRBD1. CDR1 and CDR2 (germline): MNHEY, SMNVEV (reference sequence). Trimming cost V 5 bases and J 2 bases; bases outside gene matches: 7. The CDR3 length is 15 residues.

In the case of this clone: One junction end does not reproduce the germline sequence, and a read error may be involved. The chain joins TRBV10-3 to TRBJ1-2; maybe TRBD1 (5 bases). Germline V gene lookup returns CDR1 ENHRY and CDR2 SYGVKD. The length of the CDR3 is 13 residues. Here the CDR3 reads CAISEDSNSGYTF. In DNA, the CDR3 is TGTGCCATCAGTGAGGACAGCAACTCTGGCTACACCTTC.

The J gene is TRBJ1-2, the V gene TRBV6-5; D might be TRBD1 (6 bases). The V end was cut by 5 bases, the J end by 6 bases, with 13 bases between. The germline gives CDR1 MNHEY, CDR2 SVGAGI. The CDR3 extends over 13 amino acids. The CDR3 is CASSLTNRDGYTF. CDR3 nucleotide sequence: TGTGCCAGCAGTCTAACCAACAGGGATGGCTACACCTTC.

In its sample, this clone was seen once. The chain employs TRBV29-1 and TRBJ1-1, with a weak D call TRBD1 (5 bases). Trimming took off 3 bases at V and 5 bases at J, with 16 bases between the two ends. From germline, CDR1 is SQVTM and CDR2 ANQGSEA. The CDR3 is 14 amino acids. The CDR3 loop reads CSVEGLRGTTEAFF. The DNA of the CDR3 is TGCAGCGTTGAGGGCCTAAGGGGAACTACTGAAGCTTTCTTT.

The CDR3: CASSKLHSTPNEQFF. CDR3 sequence (DNA): TGTGCCAGCAGCAAACTACATTCTACCCCCAATGAGCAGTTCTTC. The chain couples TRBV7-9 to TRBJ2-1; D gene uncertain. V lost 5 bases and J 6 bases, leaving 17 bases between the germline ends. The CDR3 runs to 15 residues. Looked up from germline, CDR1 is SEHNR and CDR2 is FQNEAQ (reference sequence).

A single count supports this clone. This chain links TRBV6-1 with TRBJ1-5; weak D call: TRBD1 (6 bases). V lost 1 base to trimming and J lost 7 bases, with 20 bases between them. The CDR3 has 17 amino acids. Germline V gene data show CDR1 as MNHNS and CDR2 as SASEGT. The CDR3 coding sequence is TGTGCCAGCAGTGAAGGCTTAAAGGTGGGGGGGGGCCAGCCCCAGCATTTT. The encoded protein is CASSEGLKVGGGQPQHF.

V and J are TRBV19 and TRBJ1-5, with D perhaps TRBD1 (5 bases). The CDR3 has 16 residues. Trimming cost V 5 bases and J 0 bases, with 14 bases left between them. Germline CDR1 reads LNHDA; CDR2 reads SQIVND (reference sequence). The chain's CDR3 is CASSPSGGPSNQPQHF. The CDR3 DNA reads as TGTGCCAGTAGTCCTTCCGGGGGACCTAGCAATCAGCCCCAGCATTTT.

V usage is TRBV6-5 and J usage is TRBJ2-2; 9 bases match TRBD1. V lost 8 bases, J lost 4 bases, and 5 bases stayed unmatched. The CDR3 loop spans 14 amino acids. Germline V gives CDR1 MNHEY, CDR2 SVGAGI. The chain's CDR3 is CASARQGGTGELFF. CDR3 in DNA: TGTGCCAGCGCTCGACAGGGGGGCACCGGGGAGCTGTTTTTT.

The V call is TRBV6-1, the J call TRBJ1-5; D gene uncertain. CDR1 is MNHNS, CDR2 SASEGT, per germline. This CDR3 is 14 amino acids long. V was pared by 3 bases and J by 5 bases, with 11 bases between. The CDR3 spells CASSERGTYQPQHF. Written as DNA, the CDR3 is TGTGCCAGCAGTGAGAGAGGAACTTATCAGCCCCAGCATTTT.

The chain links TRBV6-5 to TRBJ2-2; TRBD2 is a possible D gene (6 bases). CDR3 size: 13 residues. Germline V lookup: CDR1 MNHEY, CDR2 SVGAGI. The germline V and J ends were trimmed by 10 bases and 4 bases, with 13 bases remaining between them. CDR3 nucleotides: TGTGCCACGGAGGGAGCGGTCACCGGGGAGCTGTTTTTT. This codes for CATEGAVTGELFF.

This clone has just one count. The gene calls are TRBV9 and TRBJ1-3; a weak D match, TRBD1 (6 bases). V lost 3 bases and J 4 bases, leaving 11 bases between the germline ends. The length of the CDR3 is 14 residues. In germline, CDR1 is SGDLS, CDR2 YYNGEE. CDR3 sequence (DNA): TGTGCCAGCAGCGGAACAGGGCGAGGAAACACCATATATTTT. Its protein product is CASSGTGRGNTIYF.

The rearrangement joins TRBV6-2 or TRBV6-3 to TRBJ2-2; 7 bases fit TRBD2. Germline CDR1 MNHEY, CDR2 SVGEGT. Trimming took 5 bases from V and 0 from J; bases not matched to a gene: 3. This CDR3 contains 15 residues. This CDR3 is CASSPTSTNTGELFF. The CDR3 DNA reads TGTGCCAGCAGTCCGACTAGCACGAACACCGGGGAGCTGTTTTTT.

The chain recombines TRBV7-9 with TRBJ1-2; D is undetermined. V lost 0 bases and J 8 bases, leaving 7 bases between the germline ends. This CDR3 is built from 12 residues. The germline V gene encodes CDR1 SEHNR and CDR2 FQNEAQ (reference sequence). The chain's CDR3 is CASSLASVGYTF. Here the CDR3 DNA reads TGTGCCAGCAGCTTAGCGTCAGTGGGCTACACCTTC.

The V gene is TRBV12-5, the J gene TRBJ1-5, with D unresolved. The V gene's germline CDR1 is LGHNT and CDR2 FRNRAP. The CDR3 totals 13 residues. V lost 0 bases to trimming and J lost 7 bases, with 7 bases between them. Here the CDR3 reads CASGLVREQPQHF. The CDR3 nucleotides read TGTGCTAGTGGTTTGGTACGAGAGCAGCCCCAGCATTTT.

The V call is TRBV18, the J call TRBJ2-3; D gene uncertain. Per germline, CDR1 KGHSH and CDR2 LQKENI. This CDR3 is built from 16 residues. Trimming removed 0 bases from V and 2 bases from J, with 12 bases in between. CDR3 in amino acids: CASSPPSRSNTDTQYF. DNA for the CDR3: TGTGCCAGCTCACCACCGAGCCGGTCTAACACAGATACGCAGTATTTT. Based on the CDR3 plus reference TRBV18 and TRBJ2-3, the full variable domain is NAGVMQNPRHLVRRRGQEARLRCSPMKGHSHVYWYRQLPEEGLKFMVYLQKENIIDESGMPKERFSAEFPKEGPSILRIQQVVRGDSAAYFCASSPPSRSNTDTQYFGPGTRLTVL.

The chain couples TRBV28 to TRBJ1-2; possibly TRBD1 for D (6 bases). CDR1 is MDHEN and CDR2 is SYDVKM in the germline V gene. This CDR3 contains 18 residues. Trimming stripped 3 bases from V and 4 bases from J, with 24 bases between. The CDR3 DNA is TGTGCCAGCAGTTTGGAAGGGGGTTCATCGGGTCGGGGCTATGGCTACACCTTC. It specifies CASSLEGGSSGRGYGYTF.

The chain joins TRBV4-2 to TRBJ2-3; D remains ambiguous. The germline V gene encodes CDR1 LGHNA and CDR2 YNFKEQ. V was pared by 6 bases and J by 0 bases, with 13 bases between. This CDR3 is 15 amino acids long. The CDR3 sequence: CASREHFPSTDTQYF. The CDR3 DNA reads TGTGCCAGCAGGGAGCACTTTCCTAGCACAGATACGCAGTATTTT.

This chain connects TRBV7-2 to TRBJ1-5; D is unresolved. With 5 bases removed from V and 1 base from J, the gap between germline ends came to 21 bases. The germline V gene has CDR1 SGHTA and CDR2 FQGNSA. The CDR3 runs to 18 residues. The CDR3 nucleotides read TGTGCCAGCAGCGCGCATCTGGCCGGGGTGGGGAGCAATCAGCCCCAGCATTTT. This codes for CASSAHLAGVGSNQPQHF.

This sequence joins TRBV4-1 and TRBJ1-2, with no clear D. The CDR3 runs 15 residues. Trimming pared 3 bases from V and 0 bases from J, leaving 11 bases between. The germline CDR1 and CDR2 sequences are MGHRA and YSYEKL. This chain's CDR3 is CASSQPLGTNYGYTF. In nucleotides, the CDR3 is TGCGCCAGCAGCCAGCCACTAGGGACTAACTATGGCTACACCTTC.

The genes are TRBV7-9 and TRBJ1-1; a weak D match, TRBD1 (6 bases). The CDR3 loop spans 13 amino acids. Deletions cut 6 bases from V and 1 base from J, with 9 bases between. Germline assignment: CDR1 SEHNR and CDR2 FQNEAQ (reference sequence). For the CDR3, the DNA is TGTGCCAGCAGAGGACAGCCGAACACTGAAGCTTTCTTT. Translated: CASRGQPNTEAFF.